A single sample gave rise to the 11 T cell receptor beta chains below, sequenced in a study of control samples from healthy donors and cancer patients. The protocol was immunoSEQ multiplex PCR, while the TCRdb copy is restricted to in-frame clones and leaves out a portion. Here the sample spans about 35,000 clones, 80% to 95% being singletons. Sequenced input: PBMCs. Source of these receptors: a man in his forties with colorectal cancer.

This clone was seen only once. CDR3 amino acids: CASSEQGAYTGELFF. The CDR3 coding sequence is TGTGCCAGCAGTGAACAGGGGGCTTACACCGGGGAGCTGTTTTTT. The gene calls are TRBV7-8 and TRBJ2-2; 9 bases match TRBD1. This CDR3 contains 15 residues. In germline, CDR1 is SGHVS, CDR2 FQNEAQ. V dropped 6 bases and J dropped 3; count of bases not matched to a gene: 5.

This chain connects TRBV7-9 to TRBJ2-5; no clear D gene. The CDR3 sequence is 15 residues long. V was clipped by 4 bases and J by 6 bases, with 18 bases between them. Per the germline V gene, CDR1 is SEHNR and CDR2 is FQNEAQ (reference sequence). The CDR3 loop is CASSSPLHDIQTQYF. The DNA of the CDR3 is TGTGCCAGCAGCTCCCCACTCCACGACATACAGACCCAGTACTTC. Full variable domain (outside the CDR3, taken from reference TRBV7-9 and TRBJ2-5): DTGVSQNPRHKITKRGQNVTFRCDPISEHNRLYWYRQTLGQGPEFLTYFQNEAQLEKSRLLSDRFSAERPKGSFSTLEIQRTEQGDSAMYLCASSSPLHDIQTQYFGPGTRLLVL.

The chain recombines TRBV27 with TRBJ2-2; 7 bases match TRBD1. This CDR3 comprises 16 residues. Germline V gives CDR1 MNHEY, CDR2 SMNVEV (reference sequence). J lost 0 bases, V lost 6 bases, and 7 bases had no gene match. CDR3 in DNA: TGTGCCAGCAGAAATCCGGGACAGTCGAACACCGGGGAGCTGTTTTTT. This encodes CASRNPGQSNTGELFF.

The chain employs TRBV6-5 and TRBJ1-2, with TRBD1 matching over 12 bases. The V gene end was trimmed by 8 bases and the J gene end by 8 bases; junction bases not matched to a gene: 9. The CDR3 sequence is 14 residues long. The germline gives CDR1 MNHEY, CDR2 SVGAGI. The CDR3 DNA reads TGTGCCAGCCACCGGGACAGGGGGCAAGGGGGCTACACCTTC. It yields the protein CASHRDRGQGGYTF.

The CDR3 coding sequence is TGTGCCAGCACCCGGACAGGGTGGGACACTGAAGCTTTCTTT. Translated, it gives CASTRTGWDTEAFF. The chain recombines TRBV9 with TRBJ1-1; 8 bases fit TRBD1. Germline V gene data show CDR1 as SGDLS and CDR2 as YYNGEE. After removal of 6 bases from V and 3 bases from J, the junction contained 7 bases not matched to a gene. The CDR3 is made up of 14 amino acids.

This rearrangement joins TRBV19 to TRBJ1-1, with D possibly TRBD1 on 6 matching bases. Per the germline V gene, CDR1 is LNHDA and CDR2 is SQIVND (reference sequence). This CDR3 region has 14 residues. Trimming shortened V by 11 bases and J by 4 bases, and 20 bases separated the two germline ends. The CDR3 region is CACERGGLGTEAFF. The CDR3 DNA reads TGTGCCTGCGAACGGGGGGGGCTAGGCACTGAAGCTTTCTTT.

The chain carries TRBV3-1 (or the pseudogene TRBV3-2) and TRBJ1-2, with D possibly TRBD1 on 6 matching bases. Trimming took 2 bases from V and 1 from J, leaving 11 bases between them. The CDR3 covers 15 residues. Germline V gene sequence: CDR1 LGHDT, CDR2 YNNKEL (reference sequence). CDR3 sequence (DNA): TGTGCCAGCAGCCAATCCCGGGGGCTTAACTATGGCTACACCTTC. This sequence encodes CASSQSRGLNYGYTF.

This chain links TRBV5-1 with TRBJ1-3; D is unresolved. V lost 4 bases and J 4 bases, leaving 6 bases between the germline ends. The germline CDR1 and CDR2 sequences are SGHRS and YFSETQ. The CDR3 covers 12 residues. As DNA, the CDR3 is TGCGCCAGCAGCGATCAGGGAAACACCATATATTTT. Translation gives CASSDQGNTIYF. The full variable domain, completed using reference TRBV5-1 and TRBJ1-3, is KAGVTQTPRYLIKTRGQQVTLSCSPISGHRSVSWYQQTPGQGLQFLFEYFSETQRNKGNFPGRFSGRQFSNSRSEMNVSTLELGDSALYLCASSDQGNTIYFGEGSWLTVV.

This chain connects TRBV12-3 or TRBV12-4 to TRBJ1-1; D gene unclear. The CDR3 is made up of 12 amino acids. V was clipped by 3 bases and J by 1 base, with 3 bases between them. For the CDR3, the DNA is TGTGCCAGCAGTTTCAGGAACACTGAAGCTTTCTTT. It yields the protein CASSFRNTEAFF.

This chain connects TRBV5-1 to TRBJ2-5; 9 bases are shared with TRBD1. In germline, CDR1 is SGHRS, CDR2 YFSETQ. The CDR3 extends over 14 amino acids. The J segment lost 5 bases and the V segment lost 3 bases, leaving 5 bases of the junction unmatched. The chain's CDR3 is CASSSGTGLETQYF. In nucleotides, the CDR3 is TGCGCCAGCAGCTCCGGGACAGGGTTGGAGACCCAGTACTTC.

The chain carries TRBV7-3 and TRBJ2-1; perhaps TRBD2 as D (5 bases). The CDR3 totals 17 residues. Trimming took off 3 bases at V and 5 bases at J, with 20 bases between the two ends. The germline V gene encodes CDR1 SGHTA and CDR2 FQGTGA. This CDR3 is CASSFNSGVSPDNEQFF. CDR3 sequence (DNA): TGTGCCAGCAGCTTTAACTCCGGGGTTTCGCCAGACAATGAGCAGTTCTTC.